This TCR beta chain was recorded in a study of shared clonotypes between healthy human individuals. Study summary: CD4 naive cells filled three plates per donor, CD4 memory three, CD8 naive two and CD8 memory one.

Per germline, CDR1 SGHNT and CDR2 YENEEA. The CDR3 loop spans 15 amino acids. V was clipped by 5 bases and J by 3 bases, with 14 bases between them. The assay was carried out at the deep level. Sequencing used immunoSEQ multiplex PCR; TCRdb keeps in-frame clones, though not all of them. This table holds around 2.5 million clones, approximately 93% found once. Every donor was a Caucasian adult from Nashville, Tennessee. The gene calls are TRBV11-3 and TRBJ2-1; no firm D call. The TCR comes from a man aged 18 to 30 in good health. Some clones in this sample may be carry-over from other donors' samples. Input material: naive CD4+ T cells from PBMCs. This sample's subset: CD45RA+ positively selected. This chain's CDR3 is CASSPNNRYYNEQFF. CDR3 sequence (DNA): TGTGCCAGCAGCCCGAACAATCGTTACTACAATGAGCAGTTCTTC.